This is a list of T cell receptor beta chains from one sample in a study of blood T cells in healthy people across ages. Each CDR3 protein is one row after TCRdb ran MiXCR on the 5' RACE reads. Of approximately 600,000 distinct CDR3 sequences in the sample, roughly three fifths are singletons; the top ten hold 30% to 40%. The source material was blood. Receptors were obtained from a man aged 55 to 70 in good health. Each CDR3 is given with its conserved first and last residue. A D gene is named only where the DNA matches it firmly. The size field is filled for only some rows; it gives once, few, many or a size class.

TRBV20-1	TRBJ2-1	NA	TRBD2	TGCAGTGCTCTGAGCGGGGGGGATTACAATGAGCAGTTCTTC	CSALSGGDYNEQFF
TRBV5-6	TRBJ2-3	NA	NA	TGTGCCAGCAGCTTGGCCCCCGGGGCGCACACAGATACGCAGTATTTT	CASSLAPGAHTDTQYF
TRBV7-9	TRBJ2-5	few	TRBD2	TGTGCCAGCAGCCCCTCGGCGGGGGAGAACCAAGAGACCCAGTACTTC	CASSPSAGENQETQYF
TRBV2	TRBJ2-2	NA	TRBD2	TGTGCCAGCAGTGAAGATAGGCTAGCGGGGAAGGAGCTGTTTTTT	CASSEDRLAGKELFF
TRBV15	TRBJ2-5	NA	TRBD1	TGTGCCACCAGCAGAGATCCGACTTTGACAGGGGGCGTATTAGCGACCCAGTACTTC	CATSRDPTLTGGVLATQYF
TRBV5-1	TRBJ2-1	NA	TRBD2	TGCGCCAGCAGCCCGGGCTCGACTAGCGAGGGCCGCAATGAGCAGTTCTTC	CASSPGSTSEGRNEQFF
TRBV29-1	TRBJ2-5	NA	NA	TGCAGCGTTTGGGGAGGTGAAGAGACCCAGTACTTC	CSVWGGEETQYF
TRBV9	TRBJ2-1	few	NA	TGTGCCAGCAGCGCCCGGGGTAATGAGCAGTTCTTC	CASSARGNEQFF
TRBV15	TRBJ2-4	NA	NA	TGTGCCACCAGCATTTGGCCCCCCCGGGCCAAAAACATTCAGTACTTC	CATSIWPPRAKNIQYF
TRBV6-1	TRBJ1-2	few	TRBD1	TGTGCCAGCAGTGAATGGGGTCAAGGGGGCAAATATGGCTACACCTTC	CASSEWGQGGKYGYTF
TRBV6-5	TRBJ2-6	few	TRBD1	TGTGCCAGCAGTTCCCGGGACAGGGCTCTCTCTGGGGCCAACGTCCTGACTTTC	CASSSRDRALSGANVLTF
TRBV6-1	TRBJ1-2	NA	NA	TGTGCCAGCAGCCCCGAGGTGCGATGGGGCTACACCTTC	CASSPEVRWGYTF
TRBV7-9	TRBJ2-7	NA	NA	TGTGTCAGCAGCTTAGGTGGGACCCCCTACGAGCAGTACTTC	CVSSLGGTPYEQYF
TRBV20-1	TRBJ1-2	once	TRBD1	TGCAGTGCTAGGCCCCCAGGGGGTGGCTACACCTTC	CSARPPGGGYTF
TRBV28	TRBJ2-7	few	NA	TGTGCCAGCAGTTTAGGGGGGTCAGCGCGCGAGCAGTACTTC	CASSLGGSAREQYF
TRBV11-2	TRBJ1-4	NA	NA	TGTGCCAGCAGCCCCGGACATAATGAAAAACTGTTTTTT	CASSPGHNEKLFF
TRBV7-2	TRBJ1-2	many	NA	TGTGCCAGCAGCTTATTAGAAGGGACACCTACATATGGCTACACCTTC	CASSLLEGTPTYGYTF
TRBV3-1	TRBJ2-5	NA	TRBD2	TGTGCCAGCAGCCAAAGACTAGCGGGGGGGATAGAGGAGACCCAGTACTTC	CASSQRLAGGIEETQYF
TRBV20-1	TRBJ2-7	once	TRBD2	TGCAGTGCTCACTCCGGGACTAGCGCGTACGAGCAGTACTTC	CSAHSGTSAYEQYF
TRBV12-3/TRBV12-4	TRBJ1-4	few	NA	TGTGCCAGCAGTTTGAGGCAGGGGAATGAAAAACTGTTTTTT	CASSLRQGNEKLFF
TRBV2	TRBJ2-5	NA	TRBD2	TGTGCCAGCAGTGAAGCGCGGGGGGTATTGGAGACCCAGTACTTC	CASSEARGVLETQYF
TRBV13	TRBJ1-2	NA	NA	TGTGCCAGCAGCTTCCTTCAGTTCGGCTACACCTTC	CASSFLQFGYTF
TRBV11-2	TRBJ2-3	NA	TRBD2	TGTGCCAGCAGCTTAGAGTTGCTAGCGGGGGGGCTCCGCGCAAGCACAGATACGCAGTATTTT	CASSLELLAGGLRASTDTQYF
TRBV14	TRBJ2-6	few	TRBD1	TGTGCCAGCAGCCCTCGACAGGGAGCCAACGTCCTGACTTTC	CASSPRQGANVLTF
TRBV5-1	TRBJ2-1	NA	TRBD2	TGCGCCAGCAGCCCCCGGGGGGGGGGAAATGAGCAGTTCTTC	CASSPRGGGNEQFF
TRBV5-8	TRBJ1-2	NA	TRBD1	TGTGCCAGCAGCGAGGGACAGGGGGGGCGTCGCTATGGCTACACCTTC	CASSEGQGGRRYGYTF
TRBV5-1	TRBJ2-5	NA	TRBD2	TGCGCCAGCAGTCAACTAGCGGGGGTAGAGACCCAGTACTTC	CASSQLAGVETQYF
TRBV28	TRBJ2-7	NA	NA	TGTGCCAGACCTGTTTCGGCGGGCGACTACGAGCAGTACTTC	CARPVSAGDYEQYF
TRBV27	TRBJ2-6	NA	NA	TGTGCCAGCAGTTTATATGGGAAAGCTGGGGCCAACGTCCTGACTTTC	CASSLYGKAGANVLTF
TRBV5-1	TRBJ2-1	NA	NA	TGCGCCAGCAGCTTGAAAGGGCTCTCCTCCTACAATGAGCAGTTCTTC	CASSLKGLSSYNEQFF
TRBV4-1	TRBJ1-4	NA	NA	TGCGCCAGCAGCCCATATGAGACCGCTGCAACTAATGAAAAACTGTTTTTT	CASSPYETAATNEKLFF
TRBV10-3	TRBJ2-7	NA	TRBD2	TGTGCCATCAGTGGGGACTACCCGCCGGGGGAGCAGTACTTC	CAISGDYPPGEQYF
TRBV7-6	TRBJ1-6	NA	NA	TGTGCCAGCAGCTCTAGGACCCCCAGCGGTAATTCACCCCTCCACTTT	CASSSRTPSGNSPLHF
TRBV10-3	TRBJ2-5	NA	NA	TGTGCCATCAGTGAGTCTCTGGGTTCCCAAGAGACCCAGTACTTC	CAISESLGSQETQYF
TRBV5-1	TRBJ2-5	NA	NA	TGCGCCAGCAGCTTGGAGTCCAATGAGCAGTACTTC	CASSLESNEQYF
TRBV7-9	TRBJ2-1	many	TRBD2	TGTGCCAGTCAGGGGGCTAGCGGGGGGCACAACAATGAGCAGTTCTTC	CASQGASGGHNNEQFF
TRBV20-1	TRBJ2-1	NA	TRBD2	TGCAGTGCTAGGGGTAGCGGGGGGGCCCAAGTAAATGAGCAGTTCTTC	CSARGSGGAQVNEQFF
TRBV7-2	TRBJ1-1	NA	NA	TGTGCCAGCAGCTTACCCACGGTGGGAACTACTGAAGCTTTCTTT	CASSLPTVGTTEAFF
TRBV9	TRBJ2-2	NA	NA	TGTGCCAGCAGCGTAGATCCGGGGCCAACCGGGGAGCTGTTTTTT	CASSVDPGPTGELFF
TRBV4-1	TRBJ2-5	NA	NA	TGCGCCAGCAGCCAACAGAAGGGGGTCCTTGGTAGGGAGACCCAGTACTTC	CASSQQKGVLGRETQYF
TRBV7-2	TRBJ2-5	NA	TRBD2	TGTGCCAGCAGCTTAGCGACTAGCGGGGGGGCCGAGAAGACCCAGTACTTC	CASSLATSGGAEKTQYF
TRBV9	TRBJ1-1	NA	NA	TGTGCCTGCAGCTCTCGGGGAGGGGGAGACACTGAAGCTTTCTTT	CACSSRGGGDTEAFF
TRBV5-5	TRBJ1-2	NA	NA	TGTGCCAGCAGCTTGGCCATCCAGGGGCCCTATGGCTACACCTTC	CASSLAIQGPYGYTF
TRBV7-2	TRBJ1-5	NA	NA	TGTGCCAGCAGCTCACAGGGTAGGAACAATCAGCCCCAGCATTTT	CASSSQGRNNQPQHF
TRBV5-1	TRBJ1-2	NA	NA	TGCGCCAGCAGCCCACCGACAGCTAACTATGGCTACACCTTC	CASSPPTANYGYTF
TRBV14	TRBJ1-6	once	NA	TGTGCCAGCAGCCATGAGGGGGTCGGTCCCCTCCACTTT	CASSHEGVGPLHF
TRBV7-9	TRBJ2-7	NA	NA	TGTGCCAGCAGCTTTGCGAGCAGGCCCTACGAGCAGTACTTC	CASSFASRPYEQYF
TRBV5-1	TRBJ2-1	NA	TRBD2	TGCGCCAGCAGCCACCCTATTAGCGGGGGGGCTTCCTACAATGAGCAGTTCTTC	CASSHPISGGASYNEQFF
TRBV20-1	TRBJ2-1	NA	TRBD2	TGCAGTGCTAGAGGGACTAGCGGGAATGAGCAGTTCTTC	CSARGTSGNEQFF
TRBV10-3	TRBJ2-7	NA	TRBD2	TGTGCCATCAGTGACCTAGCGGCGGGGTCCAATGAGCAGTACTTC	CAISDLAAGSNEQYF
TRBV4-2	TRBJ2-5	few	NA	TGTGCCAGCAGCCAATCTCTTTTGGGCGGGGCCAAAGGAGAGACCCAGTACTTC	CASSQSLLGGAKGETQYF
TRBV7-8	TRBJ2-7	NA	NA	TGTGCCAGCAGCTTAGCGTTGTCAGGGCACGAGCAGTACTTC	CASSLALSGHEQYF
TRBV6-2/TRBV6-3	TRBJ2-7	NA	TRBD2	TGTGCCAGCAGGTGGCTAGCGGGGTCCTACGAGCAGTACTTC	CASRWLAGSYEQYF
TRBV7-9	TRBJ1-2	NA	TRBD1	TGTGCCAGCAGCTTAGCAACAGGGGGCCCTGGCTACACCTTC	CASSLATGGPGYTF